This TCR beta chain was sequenced in a study of monozygotic twins with inflammatory bowel disease. CDR1 and CDR2 (germline): SGHTA, FQGTGA. The CDR3 contains 15 residues. TCRdb reanalyzed the 5' RACE reads and collapses them to one entry per CDR3 protein, without DNA. The repertoire table contains around 370,000 distinct CDR3 sequences. Investigators pulled total RNA out of whole blood and did not sort T cells. The chain joins TRBV7-3 to TRBJ2-3; the TCRdb D gene call, TRBD1, has no DNA to confirm it. The clonotype comes from a human donor with ulcerative colitis or Crohn's disease, or a healthy co-twin of an affected twin (not recorded which). The sample taken for sequencing was blood. CDR3 amino acids: CASSFGGRFTDTQYF. The variable domain in full, with the rest retrieved from reference TRBV7-3 and TRBJ2-3, is GAGVSQTPSNKVTEKGKYVELRCDPISGHTALYWYRQSLGQGPEFLIYFQGTGAADDSGLPNDRFFAVRPEGSVSTLKIQRTERGDSAVYLCASSFGGRFTDTQYFGPGTRLTVL.